This TCR beta chain was captured by sequencing in a study of tissue T cells after allogeneic stem cell transplantation. Concerning this clone itself: Gene labels here are mouse ones. The read terminates 1 residue ahead of where the CDR3 ends, so the germline J gene completes it.

Time point reported: mouse harvest day 14 after allogeneic transplant. Each mouse received 10^7 T-cell-depleted marrow cells plus 10^6 splenic CD5+ T cells by tail vein. Profiling relied on immunoSEQ multiplex PCR, and the TCRdb table lists in-frame clones only, not all of them. Here the sample spans almost 7,000 clones, around 34% being singletons. This CDR3 comprises 15 residues. CDR1 is KGHTA, CDR2 FQNQQP, per germline. Sequencing was done on a sample of skin. The chain couples TRBV23 to TRBJ1-1; the D call of TRBD1 is as the table states it, not checked on the DNA. The sequence was collected from a female BALB/c mouse given C57BL/6 T cells with graft-versus-host disease after an allogeneic hematopoietic cell transplant. CDR3 sequence reads: CSSSQGTGGNTEVFF. CDR3 bases read: TGCTCCAGCAGTCAGGGGACAGGAGGGAACACAGAAGTCTTC. Full variable domain (remainder filled in from reference TRBV23 and TRBJ1-1): DAAVTQKPRYLIKMKGQEAEMKCIPEKGHTAVFWYQQKQSKELKFLIYFQNQQPLDQIDMVKERFSAVCPSSSLCSLGIRTCEAEDSALYLCSSSQGTGGNTEVFFGKGTRLTVV.